The T cell receptor (beta chain) described here comes from a study of tumor and adjacent non-tumor tissue in lung cancer. Overall study: Each sample yielded approximately 4 million productive TCRbeta reads on average.

The library came from three nested PCR rounds adapted from ARM-PCR protocols. From the multiplex PCR reads, TCRdb called clonotypes with MiXCR, one entry per CDR3 protein. The sample has under 95,000 distinct CDR3 sequences, 70% to 90% seen once. The template was RNA from unsorted bulk tissue. Distant lung tissue was collected more than 3 cm away from the tumor edge. The CDR3 loop spans 15 amino acids. The germline CDR1 and CDR2 sequences are SQVTM and ANQGSEA. Study observations and caveats: Higher tumor TCR diversity was associated with shorter survival.

Concerning this clonotype: Antigen unknown. One end of the junction does not line up with germline, which may come from a read error.

The specimen was distant non-tumor lung tissue. The rearrangement links TRBV29-1 to TRBJ1-2, with a weak D call TRBD1 (5 bases). This TCR came from a man between 60 and 75 years old with non-small cell lung cancer. In nucleotides, the CDR3 is TGCAGCTTTGAAGATCTCCGGACAAGGAACTATGGCTACACCTTC. Encoded protein: CSFEDLRTRNYGYTF.